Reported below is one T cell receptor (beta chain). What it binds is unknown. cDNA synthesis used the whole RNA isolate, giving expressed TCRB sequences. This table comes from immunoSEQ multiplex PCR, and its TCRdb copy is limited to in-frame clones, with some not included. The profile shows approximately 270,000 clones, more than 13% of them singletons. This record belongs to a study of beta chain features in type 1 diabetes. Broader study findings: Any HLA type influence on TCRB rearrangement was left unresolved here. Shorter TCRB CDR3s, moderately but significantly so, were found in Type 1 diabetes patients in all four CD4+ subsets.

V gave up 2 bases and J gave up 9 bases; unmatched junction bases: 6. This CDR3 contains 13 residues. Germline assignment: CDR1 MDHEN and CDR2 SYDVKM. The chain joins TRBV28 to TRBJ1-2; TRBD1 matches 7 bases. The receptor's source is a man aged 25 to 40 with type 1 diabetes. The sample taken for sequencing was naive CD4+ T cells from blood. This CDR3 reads CASSLDRVFSYTF. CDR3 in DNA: TGTGCCAGCAGTTTAGACAGGGTGTTTAGCTACACCTTC.